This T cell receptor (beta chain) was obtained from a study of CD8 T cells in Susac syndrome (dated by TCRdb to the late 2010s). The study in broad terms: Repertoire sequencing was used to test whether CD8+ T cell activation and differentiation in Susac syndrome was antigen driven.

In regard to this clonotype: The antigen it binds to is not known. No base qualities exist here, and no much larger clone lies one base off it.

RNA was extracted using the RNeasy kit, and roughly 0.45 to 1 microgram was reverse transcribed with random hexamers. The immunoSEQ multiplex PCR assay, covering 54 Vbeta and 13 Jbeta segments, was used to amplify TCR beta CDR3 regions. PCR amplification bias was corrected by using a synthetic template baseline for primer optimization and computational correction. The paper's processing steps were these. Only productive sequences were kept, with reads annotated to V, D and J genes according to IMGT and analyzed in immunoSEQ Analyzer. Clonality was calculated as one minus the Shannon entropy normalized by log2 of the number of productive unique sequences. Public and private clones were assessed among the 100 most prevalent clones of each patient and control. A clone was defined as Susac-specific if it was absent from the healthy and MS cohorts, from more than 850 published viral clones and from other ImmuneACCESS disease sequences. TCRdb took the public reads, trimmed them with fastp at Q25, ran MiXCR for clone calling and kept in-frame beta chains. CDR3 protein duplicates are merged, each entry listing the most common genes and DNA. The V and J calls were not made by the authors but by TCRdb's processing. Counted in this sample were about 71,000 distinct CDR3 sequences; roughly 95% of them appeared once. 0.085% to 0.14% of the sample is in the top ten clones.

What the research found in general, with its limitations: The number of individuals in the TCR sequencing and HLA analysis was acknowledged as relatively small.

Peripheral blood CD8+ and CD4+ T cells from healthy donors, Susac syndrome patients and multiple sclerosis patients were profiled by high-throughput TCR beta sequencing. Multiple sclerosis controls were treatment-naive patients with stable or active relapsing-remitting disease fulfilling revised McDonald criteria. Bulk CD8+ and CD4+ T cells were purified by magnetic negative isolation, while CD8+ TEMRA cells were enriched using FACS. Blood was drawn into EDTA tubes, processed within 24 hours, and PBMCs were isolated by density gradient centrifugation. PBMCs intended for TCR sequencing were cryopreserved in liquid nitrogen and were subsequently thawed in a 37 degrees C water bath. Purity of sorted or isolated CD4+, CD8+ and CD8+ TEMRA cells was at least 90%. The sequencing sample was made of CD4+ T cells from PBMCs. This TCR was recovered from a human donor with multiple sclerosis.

The CDR3 reads CASSESGSREKLFF. The sequenced DNA: TGTGCCAGCAGTGAATCGGGATCGAGGGAAAAACTGTTTTTT. The rearrangement joined TRBV25-1 to TRBJ1-4; the D gene lacks a confident call. Relative to germline, V is 1 base shorter and J is 8 bases shorter, with 11 bases between their ends. The CDR3 holds 14 amino acids from the cysteine to the phenylalanine. This entry keeps only the CDR3 DNA: 42 bases, framed from base 1. From the germline V gene, CDR1 is MGHDK and CDR2 is SYGVNS.